This TCR beta chain was identified during a study of T cell repertoires in cytomegalovirus infection (dated by TCRdb to between 2018 and 2020). Background on the whole study: Donor HLA type was relevant to the analysis, as public TCR beta signatures indicated carriage of CMV infection together with the matching HLA type.

About this clonotype: The target of this receptor is not known. Just one base apart from a much larger clone, this may be a read error.

Sequenced on an Illumina HiSeq 1500. TCRdb took the public reads, trimmed them with fastp at Q25, ran MiXCR for clone calling and kept in-frame beta chains. CDR3 protein duplicates are merged, each entry listing the most common genes and DNA. The sample table contains some 600,000 distinct CDR3 sequences; only one count was recorded for 20% to 25% of them. Less than 10% of the sample is in the top ten clones. As encoded in the germline V gene (reference sequence), CDR1 is SEHNR while CDR2 is FQNEAQ. Inclusive of the bounding cysteine and phenylalanine, the CDR3 is 16 residues long. This entry keeps only the CDR3 DNA: 48 bases, framed from base 1. General conclusions and limits of the study: In both this cohort and an independent cohort of 350 or so donors, the cumulative frequency of public TCR beta family members distinguished carriers of CMV infection plus the relevant HLA type. The ex vivo response was dominated by HLA-C-restricted CMV-specific TCR beta clonotypes, and the single most frequent clonotype in two of eight donors was supplied by these HLA-C-restricted clonotypes.

The receptor chain draws on TRBV7-9 and TRBJ2-5; the junction holds 10 bases that match TRBD2. The TCR was taken from a human donor in good health (CMV status not recorded). Some clones in this sample may be carry-over from other donors' samples. The sample consisted of CD8+ T cells from PBMCs. At the DNA level, the sequence is TGTGCCAACAGCGCGATACTAGCGGGGATTGGAGAGACCCAGTACTTC. Its translation reads: CANSAILAGIGETQYF.